These 15 T cell receptor beta chains came from one sample sequenced in a study of shared clonotypes between healthy human individuals (TCRdb year 2020). The method was the immunoSEQ multiplex PCR assay. Sourced from immuneACCESS, this table was stored by TCRdb with only in-frame sequences that have V and J called. A share of the clones is absent; for the studies checked, an unresolved V gene accounts for under half, and the remainder has no known explanation. Counted in this sample were more than 2 million clones; just under 95% of them appeared once. 0.9% to 1.3% of the sample lies in the top ten. CD8 naive samples consisted of CD45RO-negative cells that were positively selected for CCR7, yielding a CD45RA+CCR7+ population without TemRA cells. The sample comprised naive CD8+ T cells sorted from blood. Taken with the paper, the label for cell subset or site translates to: CD45RA+CCR7+. These receptors were collected from a man aged 18 to 30 in good health.

This sequence joins TRBV4-2 and TRBJ2-3, with D unresolved. V was cut by 4 bases and J by 6 bases, with 14 bases left in between. This CDR3 contains 14 residues. CDR1 LGHNA and CDR2 YNFKEQ come from the germline V gene. The CDR3 DNA reads as TGTGCCAGCAGCCTCCAAGAGACTTGGGATACGCAGTATTTT. Amino acid sequence: CASSLQETWDTQYF.

The V call is TRBV4-1, the J call TRBJ2-1; 7 bases align to TRBD2. The CDR3 has 15 residues. Germline assignment: CDR1 MGHRA and CDR2 YSYEKL. After removal of 2 bases from V and 4 bases from J, the junction contained 5 bases not matched to a gene. The CDR3 reads CASSQLAAIYNEQFF. In DNA form, the CDR3 reads TGCGCCAGCAGCCAACTAGCGGCAATTTACAATGAGCAGTTCTTC.

V gene TRBV10-3 combines with J gene TRBJ1-1, with TRBD1 identical over 7 bases. The V and J ends lost 8 bases and 4 bases, in that order; junction bases with no gene match: 7. In germline, CDR1 is ENHRY, CDR2 SYGVKD. The CDR3 sequence is 13 residues long. CDR3 sequence: CAISTGVGTEAFF. The CDR3 nucleotides read TGTGCCATCTCAACAGGGGTTGGCACTGAAGCTTTCTTT.

The DNA of the CDR3 is TGTGCCAGCAGCCCACGACTAGCGGGGGCGAGGGCAGATACGCAGTATTTT. This codes for CASSPRLAGARADTQYF. This rearrangement joins TRBV7-8 to TRBJ2-3, with 12 bases lining up with TRBD2. Looked up from germline, CDR1 is SGHVS and CDR2 is FQNEAQ. V trimming: 5 bases; J trimming: 4 bases; junction bases outside the gene matches: 10. CDR3 size: 17 residues.

The V call is TRBV5-6, the J call TRBJ2-7; 8 positions match TRBD1. Germline V CDR1 and CDR2: SGHDT, YYEEEE. The CDR3 runs to 14 residues. V was clipped by 7 bases and J by 0 bases; unmatched bases: 6. Here the CDR3 DNA reads TGTGCCAGCCGAGGGACAGGAGGCTCCTACGAGCAGTACTTC. Translated: CASRGTGGSYEQYF.

The V and J genes are TRBV9 and TRBJ2-3, with D possibly matching TRBD1 (5 bases). CDR1 and CDR2 (germline): SGDLS, YYNGEE. This CDR3 has 16 amino acids. Trimming removed 0 bases from V and 0 bases from J, with 11 bases in between. CDR3 DNA sequence: TGTGCCAGCAGCGTAGCACAGGTCCCAAGCACAGATACGCAGTATTTT. It is translated as CASSVAQVPSTDTQYF.

The CDR3 DNA reads as TGTGCCAGCAGCTTAGTGGAGGGGTTTAATGAAAAACTGTTTTTT. Protein: CASSLVEGFNEKLFF. The V call is TRBV11-2, the J call TRBJ1-4, with a weak D call TRBD1 (5 bases). Per the germline V gene, CDR1 is SGHAT and CDR2 is FQNNGV. Deletions cut 1 base from V and 4 bases from J, with 10 bases between. The CDR3 spans 15 residues.

The chain combines TRBV7-9 with TRBJ2-5; 9 bases fit TRBD1. V dropped 6 bases and J dropped 5; count of bases not matched to a gene: 4. The CDR3 loop spans 13 amino acids. From germline, CDR1 is SEHNR and CDR2 FQNEAQ (reference sequence). As DNA, the CDR3 is TGTGCCAGCAGAAGGACAGGGGTCGAGACCCAGTACTTC. Translation: CASRRTGVETQYF. Full variable domain (missing parts from reference TRBV7-9 and TRBJ2-5): DTGVSQNPRHKITKRGQNVTFRCDPISEHNRLYWYRQTLGQGPEFLTYFQNEAQLEKSRLLSDRFSAERPKGSFSTLEIQRTEQGDSAMYLCASRRTGVETQYFGPGTRLLVL.

This chain joins TRBV19 and TRBJ1-2, with 11 bases identical to TRBD1. This CDR3 has 15 residues. In germline, CDR1 is LNHDA, CDR2 SQIVND (reference sequence). Trimming cost V 7 bases and J 4 bases; bases outside gene matches: 8. CDR3 in amino acids: CASTFGQGAVYGYTF. CDR3 in DNA: TGTGCCAGTACCTTTGGACAGGGGGCAGTCTATGGCTACACCTTC.

The chain joins TRBV11-2 to TRBJ1-1, with D possibly matching TRBD1 (5 bases). This CDR3 spans 14 amino acids. V gave up 6 bases and J gave up 1 base, with 12 bases separating them. Germline V gives CDR1 SGHAT, CDR2 FQNNGV. The CDR3 loop reads CASSQGVRNTEAFF. The CDR3 DNA reads TGTGCCAGCAGTCAAGGGGTGCGGAACACTGAAGCTTTCTTT.

The J gene is TRBJ2-7, the V gene TRBV6-5, with a tentative D call TRBD1 (6 bases). Trimming stripped 5 bases from V and 2 bases from J, with 13 bases between. The CDR3 has 14 amino acids. Germline assignment: CDR1 MNHEY and CDR2 SVGAGI. Written as DNA, the CDR3 is TGTGCCAGCAGTCCTACAGGGATCGCCTACGAGCAGTACTTC. It yields the protein CASSPTGIAYEQYF.

This clone was seen a single time. This rearrangement joins TRBV5-1 to TRBJ2-2; perhaps TRBD1 as D (5 bases). The V gene's germline CDR1 is SGHRS and CDR2 YFSETQ. V dropped 1 base and J dropped 0 bases, with 19 bases sitting between them. The CDR3 is 19 amino acids. The CDR3 sequence: CASSLSLWGVETNTGELFF. The CDR3, as DNA: TGCGCCAGCAGCTTGTCACTATGGGGCGTCGAGACGAACACCGGGGAGCTGTTTTTT.

The J gene is TRBJ1-6, the V gene TRBV6-1; D is unclear. There are 17 residues in the CDR3. Germline assignment: CDR1 MNHNS and CDR2 SASEGT. Trimming left V 2 bases short and J 0 bases short, with 11 bases between. The CDR3 nucleotides are TGTGCCAGCAGTGAACTACTTCTGAGCTCCTATAATTCACCCCTCCACTTT. It encodes CASSELLLSSYNSPLHF.

This clone was seen only a few times. The gene calls are TRBV7-9 and TRBJ2-1; D not certain. V was pared by 1 base and J by 15 bases, with 10 bases between. Germline CDR1 reads SEHNR; CDR2 reads FQNEAQ (reference sequence). CDR3 length: 11 amino acids. CDR3 bases: TGTGCCAGCAGCTTAGTAGAGAGGCTGTTCTTC. This translates into CASSLVERLFF.

The chain links TRBV30 to TRBJ2-5; 14 bases are shared with TRBD2. CDR1 and CDR2 from the germline V gene are GTSNPN and SVGIG (reference sequence). V dropped 5 bases and J dropped 5; count of bases not matched to a gene: 1. This CDR3 region has 13 residues. CDR3 DNA sequence: TGTGCCTGGCGACTAGCGGGAGGGGAGACCCAGTACTTC. Residues: CAWRLAGGETQYF.